These 9 T cell receptor beta chains came from one sample sequenced in a study of blood T cell repertoires in COVID-19 (dated by TCRdb to the early 2020s). Library preparation used the immunoSEQ multiplex PCR assay. TCRdb retrieved this table from immuneACCESS and kept in-frame rearrangements only. Not all clones are present; in checked studies, unresolved V genes account for under half, and no reason is known for the remainder. For this sample there are a few hundred thousand clones; roughly nine tenths appear just once. The top ten clones comprise about 2% of the sample. Sequenced material: peripheral blood. The source of these receptors is a young woman with COVID-19, enrolled during active disease.

This chain's CDR3 is CASSSPRPQHF. In DNA form, the CDR3 reads TGTGCCAGCAGTTCCCCGCGGCCCCAGCATTTT. The chain carries TRBV28 and TRBJ1-5; D gene uncertain. Per germline, CDR1 MDHEN and CDR2 SYDVKM. The V end lost 4 bases, the J end lost 9 bases, and 7 bases lay between the germline ends. CDR3 size: 11 residues.

J is TRBJ2-7 and V is TRBV2; D remains ambiguous. Germline V gene lookup returns CDR1 SNHLY and CDR2 FYNNEI. This CDR3 comprises 11 residues. Trimming cost V 3 bases and J 4 bases, with 4 bases left between them. The CDR3 reads CASSDSYEQYV. CDR3 nucleotide sequence: TGTGCCAGCAGTGATTCGTACGAGCAGTACGTC.

To note about this clone: The identical CDR3 is also encoded by other nucleotide sequences in the sample. The chain carries TRBV12-3 or TRBV12-4 and TRBJ1-2; TRBD1 matches at 10 bases. The ends lost 3 bases at V and 6 bases at J; junction bases unmatched: 1. This CDR3 contains 13 residues. Here the CDR3 reads CASSLGQGNGYTF. The CDR3 DNA follows: TGTGCCAGCAGTTTGGGACAGGGGAATGGCTACACCTTC.

This clone was picked up a small number of times. The chain is built from TRBV7-3 and TRBJ2-7; 9 bases align to TRBD1. Germline CDR1 and CDR2: SGHTA and FQGTGA. Trimming took 5 bases from V and 7 from J; bases not matched to a gene: 6. The CDR3 sequence is 13 residues long. CDR3 sequence reads: CASSPDRGREQYF. The CDR3 DNA follows: TGTGCCAGCAGCCCCGACAGGGGGAGGGAGCAGTACTTC.

This clone appeared a few times. This chain joins TRBV7-9 and TRBJ2-7, with a tentative D call TRBD2 (6 bases). This CDR3 has 15 residues. From germline, CDR1 is SEHNR and CDR2 FQNEAQ (reference sequence). V lost 2 bases to trimming and J lost 3 bases, with 14 bases between them. This CDR3 is CASSLWGDGDYEQYF. For the CDR3, the DNA is TGTGCCAGCAGCTTATGGGGGGACGGAGACTACGAGCAGTACTTC.

The chain carries TRBV13 and TRBJ1-2, with D tentatively TRBD1 (6 bases). The CDR3 spans 15 residues. Looked up from germline, CDR1 is PRHDT and CDR2 is FYEKMQ (reference sequence). V lost 5 bases, J lost 3 bases, and 16 bases lay in between. The CDR3 nucleotides are TGTGCCAGCAGCATAAACAGGGAATTTGACTATGGCTACACCTTC. This translates into CASSINREFDYGYTF.

The rearrangement links TRBV18 to TRBJ1-4; 8 nucleotides match TRBD1. Germline values: CDR1 KGHSH, CDR2 LQKENI. V lost 4 bases to trimming and J lost 0 bases; unmatched junction nucleotides: 10. There are 18 residues in the CDR3. CDR3: CASSRDRGKLATNEKLFF. The CDR3 nucleotides are TGTGCCAGCTCACGTGACAGGGGCAAACTTGCAACTAATGAAAAACTGTTTTTT. Using reference TRBV18 and TRBJ1-4 for the parts outside the CDR3, the full variable domain is NAGVMQNPRHLVRRRGQEARLRCSPMKGHSHVYWYRQLPEEGLKFMVYLQKENIIDESGMPKERFSAEFPKEGPSILRIQQVVRGDSAAYFCASSRDRGKLATNEKLFFGSGTQLSVL.

The chain combines TRBV24-1 with TRBJ2-5; 9 nucleotides align to TRBD1. The CDR3 is 17 amino acids. The trim removed 1 base at V and 5 bases at J, leaving 10 bases unmatched. Germline lookup yields CDR1 KGHDR and CDR2 SFDVKD. CDR3 sequence: CATSDFVKTGGRETQYF. CDR3 bases: TGTGCCACCAGTGATTTCGTTAAAACAGGGGGCCGGGAGACCCAGTACTTC.

This sequence joins TRBV2 and TRBJ1-1, with TRBD1 matching 7 bases. The germline gives CDR1 SNHLY, CDR2 FYNNEI. The CDR3 runs 13 residues. V dropped 8 bases and J dropped 0; count of bases not matched to a gene: 3. The chain's CDR3 is CASGDSMNTEAFF. CDR3 nucleotides: TGTGCCAGCGGGGACAGCATGAACACTGAAGCTTTCTTT.